Given below is one T cell receptor beta chain in context. Antigen specificity is unknown. The CDR3 has 16 amino acids. Trimming removed 0 bases at V and 0 bases at J, with 12 bases between. Germline-derived CDR1 and CDR2 are MNHEY and SMNVEV (reference sequence). Amplicons of TCR beta CDR3 were generated from genomic DNA by two-round multiplex PCR. During first-round PCR, primers specific to each TRBV and TRBJ gene were used. MiXCR, applied by TCRdb to the multiplex PCR reads, yields one record per CDR3 protein. The sample carries fewer than 30,000 distinct CDR3 sequences, about half recorded once. This specimen belongs to a study of prognosis after radiotherapy for stage I lung cancer. In the study overall: The tumor diagnosis was squamous cell carcinoma for about 7 patients and adenocarcinoma for about 12. SBRT radiotherapy used 3 to 5 fractions and a biologically effective dose of at least 100 Gy. Broader study findings: Unique TCR clone counts went down once patients had stereotactic body radiation therapy, median roughly 9,300 versus 7,200.

Sequencing was performed on PBMCs, taken before or after stereotactic body radiation therapy (not recorded which). This chain links TRBV27 with TRBJ2-7; D uncertain. This receptor was identified in a donor at least 50 years old with non-small cell lung cancer. CDR3 DNA: TGTGCCAGCAGTTTATCCCACAGAAAGAGCTCCTACGAGCAGTACTTC. As protein: CASSLSHRKSSYEQYF.